This T cell receptor (beta chain) emerged from a study of response to subunit inactivated influenza vaccine. TCRdb reprocessed the RT-PCR reads via MiXCR and lists one record per CDR3 protein. Of roughly 290,000 distinct CDR3 sequences in the sample, 20% to 25% were seen once. CDR3 size: 14 residues. From germline, CDR1 is LGHNA and CDR2 YSLEER. Between the trimmed V and J ends, which lost 1 base and 4 bases, there was a span of 10 bases. This clonotype was counted many times. This sample comprised PBMCs from blood, obtained roughly 20 months after vaccination. The rearrangement links TRBV4-3 to TRBJ1-2; D is unresolved. The sequence derives from a man aged 50-75 years who received an inactivated influenza vaccine. In DNA, the CDR3 is TGCGCCAGCAGCCAAGCTATGCCAGGCTATGGCTACACCTTC. Protein product: CASSQAMPGYGYTF.